This T cell receptor (beta chain) was obtained from a study of blood T cells in healthy people across ages. Across the study: Capture via template switching afforded approximately one barcoded beta molecule per two T cells.

This clonotype was detected only a few times. Its antigen is not known. Sample-barcoded 5' priming and a J-beta primer mix drove a second PCR of roughly 7 to 11 cycles. A minimum of 3 million CDR3-containing paired-end reads was obtained for each sample. MiXCR, applied by TCRdb to the 5' RACE reads, yields one record per CDR3 protein. The data hold over a million distinct CDR3 sequences, with around 42% observed a single time. The study, taken as a whole, reports: Naive CD4+ cell counts and diversity both ran higher in long-lived than in aged donors. Getting older went along with TCR beta diversity per million T cells dropping roughly linearly.

Germline CDR1 is GTSNPN and CDR2 is SVGIG (reference sequence). CDR3 length: 12 amino acids. Trimming left V 1 base short and J 6 bases short, with 10 bases between. The chain carries TRBV30 and TRBJ2-7, with a tentative D call TRBD1 (5 bases). The sample consisted of blood. This TCR was sampled from a woman aged 18-29 years in good health. The CDR3 sequence is CAWSETVVEQYF. Here the CDR3 DNA reads TGTGCCTGGAGTGAGACAGTAGTCGAGCAGTACTTC.